This TCR beta chain was obtained from a study of OX40 agonist ivuxolimab in advanced cancers. The wider study: The group had a mean age of about 60 years, ranged from roughly 20 to 80, and was roughly 80% male.

Trimming took 3 bases from V and 0 from J, leaving 6 bases between them. Germline CDR1 is ENHRY and CDR2 is SYGVKD. The CDR3 has 13 amino acids. Data came from immunoSEQ multiplex PCR; TCRdb stores just in-frame clones and leaves some out. The table includes under 80,000 clones, approximately 86% detected once. Sequenced here: CD4+ or CD8+ T cells sorted from blood, sampled in a trial of the OX40 agonist ivuxolimab. The rearrangement joins TRBV10-3 to TRBJ2-7; unclear D gene. This TCR derives from an adult with an advanced solid tumor such as melanoma, head and neck, liver or kidney cancer. The CDR3 coding sequence is TGTGCCATCAGTGACGTGAGCTCCTACGAGCAGTACTTC. Translation gives CAISDVSSYEQYF.